Listed below are T cell receptor beta chains from one sample, sequenced in a study of glioma-infiltrating T cells after dendritic cell vaccination. Generated by immunoSEQ multiplex PCR, the TCRdb table keeps only in-frame clones and is missing some. The sample records about 95,000 clones, 70% to 90% being singletons. The material was blood, obtained before dendritic cell vaccination. Receptors originate from a human donor with glioblastoma. Each CDR3 is given without its conserved first and last residue. Each record gives: J gene, V gene, CDR3 protein.

j_gene: TRBJ2-1
v_gene: TRBV5-1
CDR3aa: ASSLAQGQGGGEQF

j_gene: TRBJ2-2
v_gene: TRBV2
CDR3aa: ASSGGTANTGELF

j_gene: TRBJ1-2
v_gene: TRBV10-2
CDR3aa: ASSESKWIGDYGYT

j_gene: TRBJ1-2
v_gene: TRBV6-5
CDR3aa: ASSSPAGDYGYT

j_gene: TRBJ2-7
v_gene: TRBV27
CDR3aa: ASSAQGVWYEQY

j_gene: TRBJ1-2
v_gene: TRBV18
CDR3aa: ASSPEGAPDYGYT

j_gene: TRBJ2-7
v_gene: TRBV19
CDR3aa: ASSIGGSGSYEQY

j_gene: TRBJ2-5
v_gene: TRBV5-1
CDR3aa: ASSSGTTDQETQY

j_gene: TRBJ2-5
v_gene: TRBV9
CDR3aa: ASSGLGGWETQY

j_gene: TRBJ2-3
v_gene: TRBV11-3
CDR3aa: ASSGRTSEKRANTQY

j_gene: TRBJ1-1
v_gene: TRBV5-6
CDR3aa: ASSLTGGTEAF

j_gene: TRBJ2-7
v_gene: TRBV4-1
CDR3aa: ASSLNRGLDSYEQY

j_gene: TRBJ2-7
v_gene: TRBV7-2
CDR3aa: ASSLGISGAGEQC

j_gene: TRBJ1-1
v_gene: TRBV28
CDR3aa: ASSPGTVTIIEAF

j_gene: TRBJ2-6
v_gene: TRBV6-1
CDR3aa: ASSDSRRGYSGANVLT

j_gene: TRBJ1-6
v_gene: TRBV7-9
CDR3aa: ASSNRPGEPYNSPLH

j_gene: TRBJ2-1
v_gene: TRBV7-8
CDR3aa: ASSFRALEQF

j_gene: TRBJ2-7
v_gene: TRBV13
CDR3aa: ASSPLWQGTYEQY

j_gene: TRBJ2-2
v_gene: TRBV19
CDR3aa: AMQDRHNTGELF

j_gene: TRBJ2-2
v_gene: TRBV2
CDR3aa: ASHPSEFANTGELF

j_gene: TRBJ2-3
v_gene: TRBV5-4
CDR3aa: ASSSPSWDTQY

j_gene: TRBJ1-4
v_gene: TRBV6-5
CDR3aa: ASTSYHRGGEKLF

j_gene: TRBJ2-1
v_gene: TRBV5-3
CDR3aa: ARSLLRGRLNEQF

j_gene: TRBJ2-5
v_gene: TRBV7-9
CDR3aa: ASYYQETQY

j_gene: TRBJ1-2
v_gene: TRBV29-1
CDR3aa: SDGTGGYGYT

j_gene: TRBJ2-1
v_gene: TRBV27
CDR3aa: ASKQGSSYNEQF

j_gene: TRBJ1-2
v_gene: TRBV7-9
CDR3aa: ASSPSPGVPYGYT